Presented here are 23 T cell receptor beta chains from one specimen sequenced in a study of blood T cell repertoires in COVID-19. TCRdb's table, derived via immunoSEQ multiplex PCR, lists solely in-frame clones and lacks some. Counted here are approximately 250,000 clones, roughly 86% occurring once; the ten biggest clones make up roughly 8.5%. The sequencing sample was made of peripheral blood. Every receptor here comes from a man in his forties with active or convalescent COVID-19.

The gene calls are TRBV5-1 and TRBJ1-1, with 7 bases lining up with TRBD1. The V segment lost 4 bases and the J segment 3 bases; nucleotides outside the gene matches: 6. Looked up from germline, CDR1 is SGHRS and CDR2 is YFSETQ. The CDR3 runs to 14 residues. In nucleotides, the CDR3 is TGCGCCAGCAGCAGAACAGGGGCCGACACTGAAGCTTTCTTT. Amino acid sequence: CASSRTGADTEAFF.

V usage is TRBV9 and J usage is TRBJ2-1, with D possibly TRBD1 on 5 matching bases. Trimming removed 4 bases from V and 1 base from J, with 15 bases in between. This CDR3 is built from 16 residues. Germline CDR1 SGDLS, CDR2 YYNGEE. The CDR3 bases are TGTGCCAGCAGCTCCCTGGGCAAGGGGTCCTACAATGAGCAGTTCTTC. Protein sequence: CASSSLGKGSYNEQFF. Variable domain in full (rest from reference TRBV9 and TRBJ2-1): DSGVTQTPKHLITATGQRVTLRCSPRSGDLSVYWYQQSLDQGLQFLIQYYNGEERAKGNILERFSAQQFPDLHSELNLSSLELGDSALYFCASSSLGKGSYNEQFFGPGTRLTVL.

The J gene is TRBJ2-7, the V gene TRBV13, with D perhaps matching TRBD2 (6 bases). Looked up from germline, CDR1 is PRHDT and CDR2 is FYEKMQ (reference sequence). With 3 bases removed from V and 6 bases from J, the gap between germline ends came to 6 bases. The CDR3 is made up of 11 amino acids. This CDR3 reads CASSFGGEQYF. For the CDR3, the DNA is TGTGCCAGCAGCTTCGGGGGCGAGCAGTACTTC.

V and J are TRBV24-1 and TRBJ2-1, with D unclear. The CDR3 runs 14 residues. The germline V gene has CDR1 KGHDR and CDR2 SFDVKD. Between the trimmed V and J ends, which lost 5 bases and 2 bases, there was a span of 9 bases. The CDR3 reads CATSVGAPYNEQFF. As DNA, the CDR3 is TGTGCCACCAGTGTCGGAGCCCCCTACAATGAGCAGTTCTTC.

The rearrangement joins TRBV6-5 to TRBJ2-1; 12 bases align to TRBD2. The CDR3 covers 14 residues. Per the germline V gene, CDR1 is MNHEY and CDR2 is SVGAGI. Trimming took 7 bases from V and 8 from J; bases not matched to a gene: 6. In DNA, the CDR3 is TGTGCCAGCAAACGGACTAGCGGGATCTATGAGCAGTTCTTC. The encoded protein is CASKRTSGIYEQFF.

The table lists this clone with a count of one. DNA of the CDR3: TGTGCCAGCAGCTTAGATTATTATCAGCCCCAGCATTTT. Its protein product is CASSLDYYQPQHF. The rearrangement links TRBV11-2 to TRBJ1-5; D is uncertain. V was pared by 0 bases and J by 5 bases, with 5 bases between. Germline V gives CDR1 SGHAT, CDR2 FQNNGV. The CDR3 runs 13 residues.

The chain links TRBV10-1 to TRBJ1-5, with D possibly matching TRBD1 (5 bases). The CDR3 covers 13 residues. Trimming took off 5 bases at V and 5 bases at J, with 10 bases between the two ends. Germline loops: CDR1 WNHNN, CDR2 SYGVQD (reference sequence). CDR3 protein: CASSSGLDQPQHF. CDR3 sequence (DNA): TGCGCCAGCAGTTCAGGGTTGGATCAGCCCCAGCATTTT.

The chain couples TRBV10-3 to TRBJ1-6, with 8 positions matching TRBD1. Germline V CDR1 and CDR2: ENHRY, SYGVKD. V was pared by 4 bases and J by 10 bases, with 6 bases of the junction left unmatched. The CDR3 loop spans 14 amino acids. Written as DNA, the CDR3 is TGTGCCATCAGTGCGGACAGGGTGGGATCACCCCTCCACTTT. Protein sequence: CAISADRVGSPLHF.

This rearrangement joins TRBV24-1 to TRBJ1-4; tentative D call: TRBD1 (5 bases). The CDR3 spans 17 residues. Germline V gene lookup returns CDR1 KGHDR and CDR2 SFDVKD. Trimming took 3 bases from V and 6 from J, leaving 19 bases between them. The CDR3 here is CATSDPTSGTADEKLFF. The CDR3 DNA is TGTGCCACCAGTGATCCAACCAGCGGGACGGCGGATGAAAAACTGTTTTTT.

The chain's CDR3 is CASSPGQTTGELFF. The CDR3 DNA follows: TGTGCCAGCAGCCCGGGACAGACCACCGGGGAGCTGTTTTTT. The V and J genes are TRBV5-4 and TRBJ2-2, with 7 bases lining up with TRBD1. The V gene end was trimmed by 4 bases and the J gene end by 4 bases; junction bases not matched to a gene: 4. Germline values: CDR1 SGHNT, CDR2 YYREEE (reference sequence). The length of the CDR3 is 14 residues.

This clone has a handful of counts. Other DNA sequences within the sample encode an identical CDR3. The V gene is TRBV6-5, the J gene TRBJ2-2; a weak D match, TRBD1 (5 bases). V was clipped by 2 bases and J by 7 bases, with 5 bases between them. The CDR3 runs to 12 residues. Germline V gene data show CDR1 as MNHEY and CDR2 as SVGAGI. CDR3 bases: TGTGCCAGCAGTTACAGGGGCGGGGAGCTGTTTTTT. Protein product: CASSYRGGELFF.

This clone was counted a few times. This CDR3 reads CASSQERDSSYEQYF. Written as DNA, the CDR3 is TGTGCCAGCAGCCAAGAACGGGACAGCTCCTACGAGCAGTACTTC. V gene TRBV4-2 combines with J gene TRBJ2-7; the match to TRBD1 covers 7 bases. CDR1 is LGHNA, CDR2 YNFKEQ, per germline. V lost 0 bases, J lost 0 bases, and 2 bases stayed unmatched. The CDR3 runs to 15 residues.

The V and J genes are TRBV4-2 and TRBJ2-7; 8 nucleotides line up with TRBD1. In germline, CDR1 is LGHNA, CDR2 YNFKEQ. The trim removed 4 bases at V and 3 bases at J, leaving 5 bases unmatched. CDR3 length equals 14 residues. The CDR3 DNA reads as TGTGCCAGCAGCCTCGGGACAGGTTACTACGAGCAGTACTTC. Its protein is CASSLGTGYYEQYF.

A few counts support this clone. The chain recombines TRBV30 with TRBJ1-1; 7 bases agree with TRBD1. The CDR3 is made up of 13 amino acids. Germline CDR1 reads GTSNPN; CDR2 reads SVGIG (reference sequence). After removal of 4 bases from V and 1 base from J, the junction contained 3 bases not matched to a gene. The DNA of the CDR3 is TGTGCCTGGAACACAGGGGAGAACACTGAAGCTTTCTTT. Translated, it gives CAWNTGENTEAFF.

The gene calls are TRBV5-1 and TRBJ1-3, with D hard to call. The CDR3 is 14 amino acids. V dropped 0 bases and J dropped 2 bases, with 6 bases sitting between them. CDR1 SGHRS and CDR2 YFSETQ come from the germline V gene. CDR3 sequence reads: CASSLAGTGNTIYF. CDR3 coding DNA: TGCGCCAGCAGCTTGGCGGGAACTGGAAACACCATATATTTT. Drawing the rest from reference TRBV5-1 and TRBJ1-3, the complete variable domain is KAGVTQTPRYLIKTRGQQVTLSCSPISGHRSVSWYQQTPGQGLQFLFEYFSETQRNKGNFPGRFSGRQFSNSRSEMNVSTLELGDSALYLCASSLAGTGNTIYFGEGSWLTVV.

V and J are TRBV5-1 and TRBJ2-7, with D tentatively TRBD2 (5 bases). Germline CDR1 SGHRS, CDR2 YFSETQ. V gave up 2 bases and J gave up 3 bases, with 9 bases separating them. CDR3 length equals 13 residues. CDR3 nucleotides: TGCGCCAGCAGCTTATATCGGGACTACGAGCAGTACTTC. It encodes CASSLYRDYEQYF.

Written as DNA, the CDR3 is TGTGCCAGCAGTTTCGCGGGGCCCTCTGGGGCCAACGTCCTGACTTTC. Translation gives CASSFAGPSGANVLTF. The rearrangement links TRBV27 to TRBJ2-6, with D possibly matching TRBD2 (6 bases). The CDR3 is 16 residues long. The V gene lost 3 bases and the J gene lost 0 bases, with 9 bases spanning the gap. The germline CDR1 and CDR2 sequences are MNHEY and SMNVEV (reference sequence).

The chain couples TRBV7-6 to TRBJ1-1; 8 bases fit TRBD1. Germline V gene data show CDR1 as SGHVS and CDR2 as FNYEAQ. Trimming took 1 base from V and 2 from J; bases not matched to a gene: 3. The CDR3 sequence is 15 residues long. CDR3 sequence: CASSLGGQANTEAFF. The CDR3 nucleotides read TGTGCCAGCAGCTTAGGGGGACAGGCTAACACTGAAGCTTTCTTT.

The J gene is TRBJ2-5, the V gene TRBV24-1, with D tentatively TRBD1 (6 bases). The V gene's germline CDR1 is KGHDR and CDR2 SFDVKD. This CDR3 is built from 16 residues. V was pared by 3 bases and J by 5 bases, with 18 bases between. The CDR3 nucleotides are TGTGCCACCAGTGATGGGGGAACAGGGACCCCCGAGACCCAGTACTTC. This encodes CATSDGGTGTPETQYF.

This clone was picked up a small number of times. Other DNA sequences within the sample encode an identical CDR3. The chain couples TRBV6-5 to TRBJ1-2; 11 positions match TRBD1. J was trimmed by 4 bases and V by 2 bases; bases with no gene match: 0. The CDR3 loop spans 14 amino acids. Germline CDR1 is MNHEY and CDR2 is SVGAGI. CDR3 DNA sequence: TGTGCCAGCAGTTACGGGACAGGGGGCTATGGCTACACCTTC. It is translated as CASSYGTGGYGYTF.

The chain links TRBV5-6 to TRBJ1-3, with D possibly TRBD1 on 5 matching bases. The germline CDR1 and CDR2 sequences are SGHDT and YYEEEE. The CDR3 is made up of 14 amino acids. V lost 4 bases, J lost 0 bases, and 8 bases lay in between. The CDR3 DNA sequence: TGTGCCAGCAGCCCGGGGGTCTCTGGAAACACCATATATTTT. This translates into CASSPGVSGNTIYF.

The chain links TRBV18 to TRBJ1-2; D might be TRBD1 (5 bases). The V and J ends lost 0 bases and 7 bases respectively, with 9 bases between them. CDR3 length: 13 residues. The germline CDR1 and CDR2 sequences are KGHSH and LQKENI. CDR3 sequence (DNA): TGTGCCAGCTCACCACCAGGGGCGCTTGGCTACACCTTC. Translation gives CASSPPGALGYTF.

This clone came up once. The chain has TRBV19 and TRBJ2-5; D unresolved. The CDR3 contains 13 residues. The V gene lost 6 bases and the J gene lost 5 bases, with 13 bases spanning the gap. Germline-derived CDR1 and CDR2 are LNHDA and SQIVND (reference sequence). The CDR3 region has the DNA TGTGCCAGTAGATCGACTGGTTGGGAGACCCAGTACTTC. Its protein is CASRSTGWETQYF.